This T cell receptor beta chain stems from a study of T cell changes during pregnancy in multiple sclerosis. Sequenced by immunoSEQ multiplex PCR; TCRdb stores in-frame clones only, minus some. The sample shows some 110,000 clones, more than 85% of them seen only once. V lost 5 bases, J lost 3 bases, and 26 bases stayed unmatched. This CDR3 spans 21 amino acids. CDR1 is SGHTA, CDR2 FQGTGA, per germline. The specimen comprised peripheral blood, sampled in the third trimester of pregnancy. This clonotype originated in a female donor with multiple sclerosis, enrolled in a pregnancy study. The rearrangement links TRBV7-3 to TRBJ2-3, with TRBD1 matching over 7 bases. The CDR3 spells CASSPNPWGSPTGRSTDTQYF. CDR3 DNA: TGTGCCAGCAGCCCAAACCCCTGGGGGTCCCCGACAGGGAGAAGTACAGATACGCAGTATTTT.